This T cell receptor (beta chain) was retrieved from a study of T cell repertoires in cytomegalovirus infection. Via MiXCR, TCRdb re-called the reads, giving one row per CDR3 protein. The sample has fewer than 400,000 distinct CDR3 sequences, over 15% seen once. The germline gives CDR1 KGHDR, CDR2 SFDVKD. J was trimmed by 5 bases and V by 4 bases; bases with no gene match: 1. This CDR3 has 13 amino acids. This clonotype was counted between two and nine times. The specimen sequenced was PBMCs. The receptor comes from a human donor in good health (CMV status not recorded). Some clones in this sample may be carry-over from other donors' samples. V usage is TRBV24-1 and J usage is TRBJ1-2; 9 nucleotides match TRBD1. Written as DNA, the CDR3 is TGTGCCACCAGTGAAGGGACAGGGTATGGCTACACCTTC. Its translation is CATSEGTGYGYTF.